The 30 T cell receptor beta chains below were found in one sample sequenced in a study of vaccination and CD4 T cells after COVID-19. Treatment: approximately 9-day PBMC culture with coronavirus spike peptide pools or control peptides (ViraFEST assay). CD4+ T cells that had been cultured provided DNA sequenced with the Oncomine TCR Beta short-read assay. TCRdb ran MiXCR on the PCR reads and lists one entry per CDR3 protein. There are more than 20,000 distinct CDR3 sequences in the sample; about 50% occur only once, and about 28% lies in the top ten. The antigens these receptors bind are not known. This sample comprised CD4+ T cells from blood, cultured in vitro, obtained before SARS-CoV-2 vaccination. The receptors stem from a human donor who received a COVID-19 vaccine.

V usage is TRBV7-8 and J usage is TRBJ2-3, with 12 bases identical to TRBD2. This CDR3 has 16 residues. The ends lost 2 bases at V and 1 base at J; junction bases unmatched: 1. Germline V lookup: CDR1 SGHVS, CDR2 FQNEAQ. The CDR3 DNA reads TGTGCCAGCAGCTTACTAGCGGGGGGGCGCACAGATACGCAGTATTTT. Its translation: CASSLLAGGRTDTQYF.

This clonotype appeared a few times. CDR3 sequence (DNA): TGCAGTGCTACTTTATGGACAGGGAGTTACACTGAAGCTTTCTTT. Translated: CSATLWTGSYTEAFF. The rearrangement joins TRBV20-1 to TRBJ1-1; 8 nucleotides line up with TRBD1. Losses at the gene ends were 4 bases for V and 3 bases for J; bases not matched to a gene: 10. The CDR3 runs to 15 residues. Germline V gives CDR1 DFQATT, CDR2 SNEGSKA (reference sequence).

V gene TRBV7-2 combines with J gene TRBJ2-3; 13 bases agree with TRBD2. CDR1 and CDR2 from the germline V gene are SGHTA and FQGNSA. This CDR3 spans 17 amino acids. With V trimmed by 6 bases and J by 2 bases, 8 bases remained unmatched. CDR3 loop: CASSTSGGAHSTDTQYF. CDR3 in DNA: TGTGCCAGCAGTACTAGCGGGGGGGCCCACTCCACAGATACGCAGTATTTT.

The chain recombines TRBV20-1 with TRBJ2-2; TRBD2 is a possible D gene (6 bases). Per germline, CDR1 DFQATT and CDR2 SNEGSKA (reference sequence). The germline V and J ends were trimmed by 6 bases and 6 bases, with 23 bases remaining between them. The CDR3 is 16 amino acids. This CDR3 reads CSAEDYGITGAGELFF. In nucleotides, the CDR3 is TGCAGTGCGGAGGATTATGGGATAACGGGGGCCGGGGAGCTGTTTTTT.

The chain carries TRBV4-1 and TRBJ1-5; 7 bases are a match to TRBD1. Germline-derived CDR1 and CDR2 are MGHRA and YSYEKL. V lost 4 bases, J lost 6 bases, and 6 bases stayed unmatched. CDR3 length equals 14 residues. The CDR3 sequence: CASSRLQGPQPQHF. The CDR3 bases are TGCGCCAGCAGCCGATTACAGGGGCCTCAGCCCCAGCATTTT.

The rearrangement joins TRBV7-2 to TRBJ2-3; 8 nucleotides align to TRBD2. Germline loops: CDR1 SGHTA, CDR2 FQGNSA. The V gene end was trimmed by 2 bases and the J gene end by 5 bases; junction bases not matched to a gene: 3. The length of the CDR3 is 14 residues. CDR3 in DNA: TGTGCCAGCAGCTTATCCACTAGCGGAGATACGCAGTATTTT. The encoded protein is CASSLSTSGDTQYF.

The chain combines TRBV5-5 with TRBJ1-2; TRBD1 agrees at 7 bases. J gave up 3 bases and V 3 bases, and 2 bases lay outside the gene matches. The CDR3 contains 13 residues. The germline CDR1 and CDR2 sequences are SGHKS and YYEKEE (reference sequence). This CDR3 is CASSSDRDYGYTF. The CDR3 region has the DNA TGTGCCAGCAGCTCCGACAGGGACTATGGCTACACCTTC.

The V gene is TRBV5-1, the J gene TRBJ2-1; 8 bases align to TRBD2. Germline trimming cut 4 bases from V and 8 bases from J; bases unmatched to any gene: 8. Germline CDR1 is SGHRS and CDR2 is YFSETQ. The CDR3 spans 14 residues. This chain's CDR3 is CASSPGGNRDEQFF. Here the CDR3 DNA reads TGCGCCAGCAGCCCGGGGGGGAATCGGGATGAGCAGTTCTTC.

The CDR3: CATSRMGGEGQPQHF. The CDR3, as DNA: TGTGCCACCAGCAGAATGGGGGGCGAAGGTCAGCCCCAGCATTTT. The chain recombines TRBV15 with TRBJ1-5, with D possibly TRBD1 on 6 matching bases. Germline loops: CDR1 LNHNV, CDR2 YYDKDF (reference sequence). The CDR3 sequence is 15 residues long. V lost 2 bases and J lost 6, with 14 bases in between.

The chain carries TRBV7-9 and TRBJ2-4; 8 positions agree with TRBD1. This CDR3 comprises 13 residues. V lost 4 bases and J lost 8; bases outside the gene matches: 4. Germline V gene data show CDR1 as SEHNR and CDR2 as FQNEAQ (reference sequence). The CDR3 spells CASSSLTGDIQYF. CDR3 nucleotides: TGTGCCAGCAGCTCTCTGACAGGGGACATTCAGTACTTC.

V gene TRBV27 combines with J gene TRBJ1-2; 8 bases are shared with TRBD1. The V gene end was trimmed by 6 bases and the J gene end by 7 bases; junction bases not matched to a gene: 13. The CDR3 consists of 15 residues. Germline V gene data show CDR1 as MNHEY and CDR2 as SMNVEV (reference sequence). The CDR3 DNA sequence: TGTGCCAGCAGCTGGGGGAACAGGGGGAGCGGTGGCTACACCTTC. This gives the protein CASSWGNRGSGGYTF.

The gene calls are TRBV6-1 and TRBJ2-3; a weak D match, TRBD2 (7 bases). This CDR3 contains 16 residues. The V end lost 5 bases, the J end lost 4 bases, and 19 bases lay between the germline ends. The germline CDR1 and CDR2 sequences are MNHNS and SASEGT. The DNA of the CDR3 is TGTGCCAGCAGTCCCTCAGGGGAGGCGGGGGCAGATACGCAGTATTTT. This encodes CASSPSGEAGADTQYF.

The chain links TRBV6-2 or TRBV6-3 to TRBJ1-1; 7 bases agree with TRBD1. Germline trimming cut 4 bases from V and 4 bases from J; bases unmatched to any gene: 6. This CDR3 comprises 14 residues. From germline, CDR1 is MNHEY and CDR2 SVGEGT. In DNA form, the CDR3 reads TGTGCCAGCAGTTCCATCGCAGGGGGCACTGAAGCTTTCTTT. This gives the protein CASSSIAGGTEAFF.

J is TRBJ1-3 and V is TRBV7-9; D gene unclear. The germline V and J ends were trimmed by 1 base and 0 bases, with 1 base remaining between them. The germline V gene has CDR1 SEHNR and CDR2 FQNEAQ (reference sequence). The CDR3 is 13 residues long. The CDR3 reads CASSLVSGNTIYF. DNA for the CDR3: TGTGCCAGCAGCTTAGTCTCTGGAAACACCATATATTTT.

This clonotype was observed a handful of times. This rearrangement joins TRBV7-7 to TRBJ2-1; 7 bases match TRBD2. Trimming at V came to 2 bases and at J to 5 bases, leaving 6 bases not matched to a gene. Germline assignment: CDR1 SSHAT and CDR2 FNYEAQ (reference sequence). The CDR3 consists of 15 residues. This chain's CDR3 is CASSLTSDRHNEQFF. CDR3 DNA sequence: TGTGCCAGCAGCTTAACTAGCGATCGACACAATGAGCAGTTCTTC.

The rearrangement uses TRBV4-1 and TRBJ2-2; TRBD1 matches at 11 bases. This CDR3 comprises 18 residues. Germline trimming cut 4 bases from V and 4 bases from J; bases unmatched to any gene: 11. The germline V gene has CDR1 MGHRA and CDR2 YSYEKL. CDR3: CASSPRDRGSTLTGELFF. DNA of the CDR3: TGCGCCAGCAGCCCCCGGGACAGGGGGAGCACCCTCACCGGGGAGCTGTTTTTT.

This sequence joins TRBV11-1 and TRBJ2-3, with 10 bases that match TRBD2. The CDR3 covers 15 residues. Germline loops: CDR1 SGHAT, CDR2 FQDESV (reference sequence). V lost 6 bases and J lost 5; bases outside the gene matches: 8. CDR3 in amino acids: CASSGELAGRDTQYF. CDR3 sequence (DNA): TGTGCCAGCAGTGGGGAACTAGCGGGAAGAGATACGCAGTATTTT.

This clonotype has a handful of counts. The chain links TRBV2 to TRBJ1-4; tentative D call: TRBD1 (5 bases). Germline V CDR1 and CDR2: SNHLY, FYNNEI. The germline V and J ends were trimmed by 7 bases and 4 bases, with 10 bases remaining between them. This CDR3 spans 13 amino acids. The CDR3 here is CASIQGYNEKLFF. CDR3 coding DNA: TGTGCCAGCATCCAGGGCTATAATGAAAAACTGTTTTTT.

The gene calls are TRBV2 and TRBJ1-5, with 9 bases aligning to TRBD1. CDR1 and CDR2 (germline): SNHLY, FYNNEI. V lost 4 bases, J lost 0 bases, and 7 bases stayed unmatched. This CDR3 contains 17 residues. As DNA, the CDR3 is TGTGCCAGCAGTGGATACCGGGACAGGGTTAGCAATCAGCCCCAGCATTTT. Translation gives CASSGYRDRVSNQPQHF.

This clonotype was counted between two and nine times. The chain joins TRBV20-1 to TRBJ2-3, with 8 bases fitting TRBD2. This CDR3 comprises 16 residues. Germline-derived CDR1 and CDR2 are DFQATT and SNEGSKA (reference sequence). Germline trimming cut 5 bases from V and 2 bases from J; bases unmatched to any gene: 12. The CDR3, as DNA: TGCAGTGCTCCCCCTCGGCGGGGGGACTTCACAGATACGCAGTATTTT. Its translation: CSAPPRRGDFTDTQYF.

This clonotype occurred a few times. The CDR3: CAWSVRDRGPFYEQYF. CDR3 nucleotide sequence: TGTGCCTGGAGTGTACGGGACAGGGGGCCCTTCTACGAGCAGTACTTC. The chain uses TRBV30 and TRBJ2-7; 12 bases match TRBD1. CDR1 and CDR2 (germline): GTSNPN, SVGIG (reference sequence). The CDR3 has 16 residues. Unmatched junction bases numbered 6, after V lost 0 bases and J lost 3 bases.

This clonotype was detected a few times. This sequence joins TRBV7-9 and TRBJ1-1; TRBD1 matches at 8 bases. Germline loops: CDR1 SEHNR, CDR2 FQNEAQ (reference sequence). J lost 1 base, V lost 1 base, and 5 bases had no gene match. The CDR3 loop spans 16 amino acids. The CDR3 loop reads CASSLGQGRGNTEAFF. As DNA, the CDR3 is TGTGCCAGCAGCTTAGGACAGGGGAGGGGGAACACTGAAGCTTTCTTT.

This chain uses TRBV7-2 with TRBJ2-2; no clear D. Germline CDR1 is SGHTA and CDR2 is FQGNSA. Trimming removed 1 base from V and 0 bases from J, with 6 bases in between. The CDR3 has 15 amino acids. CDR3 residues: CASSLGSSNTGELFF. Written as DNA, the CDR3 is TGTGCCAGCAGCTTAGGTAGCTCGAACACCGGGGAGCTGTTTTTT.

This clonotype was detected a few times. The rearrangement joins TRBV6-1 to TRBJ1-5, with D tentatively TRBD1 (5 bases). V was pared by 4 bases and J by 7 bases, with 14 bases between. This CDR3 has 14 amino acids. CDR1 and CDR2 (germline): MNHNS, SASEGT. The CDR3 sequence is CASSGTGGGQPQHF. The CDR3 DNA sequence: TGTGCCAGCAGTGGAACAGGAGGAGGCCAGCCCCAGCATTTT.

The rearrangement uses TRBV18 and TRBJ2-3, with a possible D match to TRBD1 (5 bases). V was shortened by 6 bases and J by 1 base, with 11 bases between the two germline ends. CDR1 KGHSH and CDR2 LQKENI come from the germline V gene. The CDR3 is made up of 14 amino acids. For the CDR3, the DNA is TGTGCCAGCTCCGAGGCCAGGGGCACAGATACGCAGTATTTT. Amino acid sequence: CASSEARGTDTQYF.

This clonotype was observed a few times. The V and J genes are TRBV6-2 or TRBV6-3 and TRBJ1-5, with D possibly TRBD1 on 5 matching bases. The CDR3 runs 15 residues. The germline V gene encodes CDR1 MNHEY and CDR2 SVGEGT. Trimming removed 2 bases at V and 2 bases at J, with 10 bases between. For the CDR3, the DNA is TGTGCCAGCAGTTACGCGGGGCTCGGCAATCAGCCCCAGCATTTT. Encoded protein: CASSYAGLGNQPQHF.

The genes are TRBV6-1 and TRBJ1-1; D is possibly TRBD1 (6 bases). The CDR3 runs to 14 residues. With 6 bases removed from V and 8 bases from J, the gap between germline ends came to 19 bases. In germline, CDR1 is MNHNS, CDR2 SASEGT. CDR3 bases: TGTGCCAGCAGGGAACAGGGTCAGGCATCCGAAGCTTTCTTT. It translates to CASREQGQASEAFF.

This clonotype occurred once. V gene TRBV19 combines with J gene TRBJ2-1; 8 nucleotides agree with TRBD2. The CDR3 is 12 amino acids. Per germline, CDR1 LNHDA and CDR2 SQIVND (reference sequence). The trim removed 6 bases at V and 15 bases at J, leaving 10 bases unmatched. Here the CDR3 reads CASSVRGGPWFF. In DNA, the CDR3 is TGTGCCAGTAGCGTACGGGGGGGCCCGTGGTTCTTC. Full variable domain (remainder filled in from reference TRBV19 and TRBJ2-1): DGGITQSPKYLFRKEGQNVTLSCEQNLNHDAMYWYRQDPGQGLRLIYYSQIVNDFQKGDIAEGYSVSREKKESFPLTVTSAQKNPTAFYLCASSVRGGPWFFGPGTRLTVL.

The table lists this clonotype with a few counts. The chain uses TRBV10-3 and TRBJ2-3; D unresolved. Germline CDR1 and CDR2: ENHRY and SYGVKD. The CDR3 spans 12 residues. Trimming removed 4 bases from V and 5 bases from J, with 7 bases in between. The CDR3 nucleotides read TGTGCCATCAGTGTTGGAAGAGATACGCAGTATTTT. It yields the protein CAISVGRDTQYF.

CDR3 region: CSAGQPYGYTF. For the CDR3, the DNA is TGCAGTGCTGGACAACCTTATGGCTACACCTTC. The chain carries TRBV20-1 and TRBJ1-2, with D perhaps TRBD1 (5 bases). Trimming stripped 5 bases from V and 5 bases from J, with 9 bases between. Germline CDR1 and CDR2: DFQATT and SNEGSKA (reference sequence). There are 11 residues in the CDR3.